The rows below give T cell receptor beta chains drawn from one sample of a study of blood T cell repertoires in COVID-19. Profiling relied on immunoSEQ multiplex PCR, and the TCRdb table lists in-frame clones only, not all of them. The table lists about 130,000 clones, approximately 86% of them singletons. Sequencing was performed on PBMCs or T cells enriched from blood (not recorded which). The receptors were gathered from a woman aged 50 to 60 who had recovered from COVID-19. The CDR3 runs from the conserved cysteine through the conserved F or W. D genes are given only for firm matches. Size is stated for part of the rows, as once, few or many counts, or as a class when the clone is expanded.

TGTGCCACCAGTGACCGCAGGGGATTGTACACCTTC	CATSDRRGLYTF	TRBV24-1	TRBJ1-2	-	-
TGTGCCAGCAGTTACTCCCTGAACAGGGGGGGCGGGGAGCTGTTTTTT	CASSYSLNRGGGELFF	TRBV6-2/TRBV6-3	TRBJ2-2	-	-
TGCGCCAGCAGCCAATACATAAGACAGGAGAATACGAGGCAGTACTTC	CASSQYIRQENTRQYF	TRBV4-3	TRBJ2-7	-	-
TGTGCCAGCAGCTTATTTTTAGGGGTCTCCTACGAGCAGTACTTC	CASSLFLGVSYEQYF	TRBV7-2	TRBJ2-7	-	-
TGTGCCAGCAGTTCCCGACTAGCGGGGGGCCCGGAGACCCAGTACTTC	CASSSRLAGGPETQYF	TRBV6-2/TRBV6-3	TRBJ2-5	TRBD2	-
TGTGCCAGTAGTCCGAGCGGGGGGGCATTGGGCTACACCTTC	CASSPSGGALGYTF	TRBV19	TRBJ1-2	-	once
TGCGCCAGCAGCGGGGACAGGGGTAATTCACCCCTCCACTTT	CASSGDRGNSPLHF	TRBV5-1	TRBJ1-6	TRBD1	few
TGTGCCACCAGACAGGGGAGTCAGCCCCAGCATTTT	CATRQGSQPQHF	TRBV15	TRBJ1-5	TRBD1	few
TGCGCCAGCAGCGGCGACGGGGTAAACACCGGGGAGCTGTTTTTT	CASSGDGVNTGELFF	TRBV5-1	TRBJ2-2	-	-
TGTGCCAGCAGCTTTTGGACAGGGGATAACGAGCAGTACTTC	CASSFWTGDNEQYF	TRBV7-9	TRBJ2-7	TRBD1	-
TGCGCCAGCAGTGGGGCTAGCGGGGGTAGCTCCTACAATGAGCAGTTCTTC	CASSGASGGSSYNEQFF	TRBV10-1	TRBJ2-1	TRBD2	-
TGTGCCAGCGAATGGGGCCAGCGGGGGGCTAGCACAGATACGCAGTATTTT	CASEWGQRGASTDTQYF	TRBV2	TRBJ2-3	TRBD2	-
TGCGCCAGCAGCCACCGGGACAGGGAAACCTCAGATACGCAGTATTTT	CASSHRDRETSDTQYF	TRBV5-1	TRBJ2-3	TRBD1	-
TGTGCCAGCAGCTCCTGGACGGGGGGCACAGATACGCAGTATTTT	CASSSWTGGTDTQYF	TRBV7-6	TRBJ2-3	-	-
TGCGCCAGCAGCGGTGGAGGGGGCGGCACTGAAGCTTTCTTT	CASSGGGGGTEAFF	TRBV5-1	TRBJ1-1	TRBD1	-
TGTGCCAGCAGTTACTCTACAGGTCGTGGCACTGAAGCTTTCTTT	CASSYSTGRGTEAFF	TRBV6-5	TRBJ1-1	-	-
TGTGCCAGCACCCTACAGGGGGCCGCTCTATATGGCTACACCTTC	CASTLQGAALYGYTF	TRBV6-6	TRBJ1-2	TRBD1	-
TGCGCCAGCAGCCAACACCGGGACAGGGAATACGAGCAGTACTTC	CASSQHRDREYEQYF	TRBV4-1	TRBJ2-7	TRBD1	-
TGTGCCAGCAGCGTAGCAGGGGGTCCCTACGAGCAGTACTTC	CASSVAGGPYEQYF	TRBV9	TRBJ2-7	TRBD1	-
TGTGCCAGCAGCCCCCAGGGGCCGTTCACAGATACGCAGTATTTT	CASSPQGPFTDTQYF	TRBV25-1	TRBJ2-3	-	few
TGTGCTAGTGGTAAAGGGACTAGCGGGGATTTGGATGAGCAGTTCTTC	CASGKGTSGDLDEQFF	TRBV12-5	TRBJ2-1	TRBD2	-
TGTGCCAGCAGCACTAATGCGGGACTAGCGGGGAGAAGGGGCTACGAGCAGTACTTC	CASSTNAGLAGRRGYEQYF	TRBV11-3	TRBJ2-7	TRBD2	-
TGTGCCAGCAGGCCCTCCCAGGGGGCCTTCACCTTC	CASRPSQGAFTF	TRBV12-3/TRBV12-4	TRBJ1-2	TRBD1	-
TGTGCCAGCAGCCCATCCACTGTATACGATTACGAGCAGTACTTC	CASSPSTVYDYEQYF	TRBV7-9	TRBJ2-7	-	-
TGCGCCAGCAGCTTCAACCGGGACAGCTATGGCTACACCTTC	CASSFNRDSYGYTF	TRBV5-1	TRBJ1-2	TRBD1	few
TGTGCCAGCAGCTCCCCAGGGATGTCAGCTTTCTTT	CASSSPGMSAFF	TRBV7-2	TRBJ1-1	-	-
TGTGCCAGCAGCTTGGTAGTGGGCGCCGGGGAGCTGTTTTTT	CASSLVVGAGELFF	TRBV11-2	TRBJ2-2	-	once
TGTGCCAGCAGTTTATCTCAGGGGGCGGACACTGAAGCTTTCTTT	CASSLSQGADTEAFF	TRBV27	TRBJ1-1	TRBD1	-
TGCGCCAGCAGCCAAGATAGGGCAGGGTATGGCTACACCTTC	CASSQDRAGYGYTF	TRBV4-3	TRBJ1-2	-	-
TGTGCCTGGAGAGGGAGTTATGGCTACACCTTC	CAWRGSYGYTF	TRBV30	TRBJ1-2	-	-
TGTGCCAGCAGCGCGACAGGGAATGGCTACACCTTC	CASSATGNGYTF	TRBV9	TRBJ1-2	TRBD1	-
TGTGCCAGCAGCTTAGCGTCAACCGGGGGGGAGCTGTTTTTT	CASSLASTGGELFF	TRBV7-9	TRBJ2-2	-	-
TGTGCCAGCAGCTTAGACAGGGTCTATGGCTACACCTTC	CASSLDRVYGYTF	TRBV7-9	TRBJ1-2	-	-
TGTGCCAGCAGCGTAGTGAGTAGCGGGGGCCACGGGTACAATGAGCAGTTCTTC	CASSVVSSGGHGYNEQFF	TRBV9	TRBJ2-1	TRBD2	-
TGTGCCAGCAGCCTAGGGTCGGGCAGGGAAGATCTCGGCACTGAAGCTTTCTTT	CASSLGSGREDLGTEAFF	TRBV7-9	TRBJ1-1	-	-
TGTGCCTGGAGTGTTTCGGGAGAAAAACCCCAGCATTTT	CAWSVSGEKPQHF	TRBV30	TRBJ1-5	-	-
TGCAGCGTGCAGGGGAAACTAGCCAAAAACATTCAGTACTTC	CSVQGKLAKNIQYF	TRBV29-1	TRBJ2-4	-	-
TGTGCCAGCAGCGTAGCCGGGGGACAAGAGACCCAGTACTTC	CASSVAGGQETQYF	TRBV9	TRBJ2-5	-	-
TGTGCCAGCAGTTATCGGGCCAGGGGATACGAGCAGTACTTC	CASSYRARGYEQYF	TRBV6-5	TRBJ2-7	-	-
TGTGCCAGCAGCTTACGGGACATCCTTGGCTACACCTTC	CASSLRDILGYTF	TRBV7-9	TRBJ1-2	-	-
TGTGCCAGCTCCTTAGGGAGGGATGAGCAGTTCTTC	CASSLGRDEQFF	TRBV11-3	TRBJ2-1	TRBD2	-
TGCAGCGCTCTCGACACAAATCAGCCCCAGCATTTT	CSALDTNQPQHF	TRBV29-1	TRBJ1-5	-	-
TGCGCCAGCAGCTCCACCGGCGGGTATAATTCACCCCTCCACTTT	CASSSTGGYNSPLHF	TRBV5-1	TRBJ1-6	-	-
TGTGCCAGCAGCTTAGCCGGGACTAGCGAAGCGAACCCTTACGAGCAGTACTTC	CASSLAGTSEANPYEQYF	TRBV5-5	TRBJ2-7	TRBD2	-
TGCGCCAGCAGCGCTGGACAGGGGGCAATTGGCTACACCTTC	CASSAGQGAIGYTF	TRBV5-1	TRBJ1-2	TRBD1	-
TGTGCCAGCTCACCGGGACAGGGAAGGGACTACGAGCAGTACTTC	CASSPGQGRDYEQYF	TRBV18	TRBJ2-7	TRBD1	-